Sequencing of this T cell receptor beta chain was carried out in a study of early T cells in non-severe SARS-CoV-2 infection. Study-wide context: The authors sequenced bulk RNA from unsorted whole blood, leaving chains unpaired. Study-wide results and limits: Comparison of clonotypes with VDJdb favored anti-spike CD8 responses while missing private and CD4 specificities.

Individual cDNA molecules each received unique molecular identifiers attached to them. In TCRdb, the 5' RACE reads were re-called with MiXCR into one record per CDR3 protein. In the table there are 40,000 or so distinct CDR3 sequences, 6.1% of which are singletons. The CDR3 extends over 13 amino acids. Germline V CDR1 and CDR2: DFQATT, SNEGSKA (reference sequence). V gave up 4 bases and J gave up 6 bases; unmatched junction bases: 3. On this clonotype itself: Its antigen remains unidentified.

The gene calls are TRBV20-1 and TRBJ1-2; 12 positions match TRBD1. The material sequenced was whole blood. The TCR was taken from an adult who was a healthcare worker with PCR-confirmed SARS-CoV-2 infection or an uninfected control (not recorded which). The CDR3 nucleotides are TGCAGTGCTATAGGGACAGGGGGCGATGGCTACACCTTC. This translates into CSAIGTGGDGYTF.